The present T cell receptor (beta chain) was sequenced within a study of T-cell reconstitution after alpha-beta-depleted transplantation in children. Study observations and caveats: About two months after transplant, alpha-beta T cells reportedly came from several hundred expanded graft clones. A year had passed since transplant, and T-cell counts and diversity by then came mostly from newly produced T cells. Several patients had high TCRbeta diversity at day 60; it came from surviving recipient T cells and thymic progenitors.

This clonotype has ten or more counts. Its specificity is unknown. It was with unique molecular identifiers that the TCRbeta library was prepared. TCRdb re-analysed the PCR reads in MiXCR, keeping a single row per CDR3 protein. The sample lists about 420,000 distinct CDR3 sequences; around 16% were seen once. With 1 base removed from V and 6 bases from J, the gap between germline ends came to 5 bases. Germline assignment: CDR1 LGHDT and CDR2 YNNKEL (reference sequence). The CDR3 extends over 12 amino acids. The rearrangement uses TRBV3-1 and TRBJ2-3; D remains ambiguous. Specimen: PBMCs, mostly from graft donor cells, collected 360 days after TCRalphabeta/CD19-depleted stem cell transplant. This sequence originates from a boy in the first two years of life who had a stem cell transplant for Wiskott-Aldrich syndrome, so the T cells may come from the graft donor. CDR3: CASSQATDTQYF. Here the CDR3 DNA reads TGTGCCAGCAGCCAAGCGACCGATACGCAGTATTTT.